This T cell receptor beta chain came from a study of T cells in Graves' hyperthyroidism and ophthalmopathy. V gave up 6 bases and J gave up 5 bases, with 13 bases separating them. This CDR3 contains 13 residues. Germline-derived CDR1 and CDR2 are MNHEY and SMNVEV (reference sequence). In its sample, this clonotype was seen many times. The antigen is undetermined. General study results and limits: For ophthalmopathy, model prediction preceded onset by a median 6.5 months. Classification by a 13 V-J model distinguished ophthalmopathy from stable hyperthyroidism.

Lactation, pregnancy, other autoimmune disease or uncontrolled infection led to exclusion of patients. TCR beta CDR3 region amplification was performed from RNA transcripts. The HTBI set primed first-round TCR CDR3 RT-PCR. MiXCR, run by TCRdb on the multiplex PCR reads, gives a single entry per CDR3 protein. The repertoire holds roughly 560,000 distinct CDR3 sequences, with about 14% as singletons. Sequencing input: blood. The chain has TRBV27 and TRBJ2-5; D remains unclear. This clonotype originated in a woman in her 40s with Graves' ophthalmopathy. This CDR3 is CASRKRVFETQYF. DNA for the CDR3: TGTGCCAGCAGAAAAAGGGTTTTTGAGACCCAGTACTTC.